Listed here are 21 T cell receptor beta chains from one sample, sequenced in a study of shared clonotypes between healthy human individuals. CD45RO-negative CD8 cells positively selected for CCR7 made up the naive population, which excluded terminally differentiated effector memory CD45RA+ cells. Clones were sequenced by immunoSEQ multiplex PCR, and TCRdb holds only the in-frame ones, with some missing. Of about 800,000 clones in the sample, 96% are singletons; the top ten hold about 0.21%. The sequenced sample consisted of naive CD8+ T cells sorted from blood. The receptors originated from a young man in good health.

V gene TRBV4-1 combines with J gene TRBJ2-2, with 10 bases that match TRBD1. Germline assignment: CDR1 MGHRA and CDR2 YSYEKL. V shed 4 bases, J shed 1 base, and the junction held 3 bases outside the gene matches. The CDR3 is 16 residues long. This chain's CDR3 is CASSLGTGVNTGELFF. CDR3 in DNA: TGCGCCAGCAGCCTCGGGACAGGGGTGAACACCGGGGAGCTGTTTTTT.

This chain links TRBV4-1 with TRBJ2-7; perhaps TRBD2 as D (5 bases). The V gene lost 2 bases and the J gene lost 6 bases, with 14 bases spanning the gap. Germline V gene lookup returns CDR1 MGHRA and CDR2 YSYEKL. The CDR3 covers 14 residues. The CDR3 reads CASSQSLAPVEQYF. The CDR3, as DNA: TGCGCCAGCAGCCAAAGTCTAGCTCCAGTCGAGCAGTACTTC.

V is TRBV27 and J is TRBJ2-7; TRBD2 matches at 9 bases. The CDR3 sequence is 15 residues long. V shed 5 bases, J shed 6 bases, and the junction held 11 bases outside the gene matches. The germline V gene encodes CDR1 MNHEY and CDR2 SMNVEV (reference sequence). CDR3 nucleotides: TGTGCCAGCAGTCAGGGTCTAGCGGGAAGTCGCGAGCAGTACTTC. It codes for CASSQGLAGSREQYF.

The chain links TRBV30 to TRBJ2-7; no clear D gene. V was trimmed by 5 bases and J by 5 bases, leaving 7 bases between them. Germline assignment: CDR1 GTSNPN and CDR2 SVGIG (reference sequence). CDR3 length: 10 amino acids. This CDR3 reads CAWASHEQYF. The DNA of the CDR3 is TGTGCCTGGGCCAGCCACGAGCAGTACTTC.

This clone showed up just once. Other DNA sequences in the same sample also yield this CDR3. The gene calls are TRBV7-9 and TRBJ2-7; D not certain. The ends were cut back, 1 base at V and 3 bases at J, with 4 bases in the middle. The CDR3 sequence is 12 residues long. Germline values: CDR1 SEHNR, CDR2 FQNEAQ (reference sequence). For the CDR3, the DNA is TGTGCCAGCAGCTTAGATTACTACGAGCAGTACTTC. It yields the protein CASSLDYYEQYF.

The V and J genes are TRBV11-2 and TRBJ2-1; 9 bases fit TRBD2. Trimming removed 1 base from V and 0 bases from J; junction bases left unmatched: 4. The germline V gene encodes CDR1 SGHAT and CDR2 FQNNGV. The CDR3 totals 17 residues. The CDR3 nucleotides read TGTGCCAGCAGCTTAGTTGCGGGAGGGAGCTCCTACAATGAGCAGTTCTTC. Translation gives CASSLVAGGSSYNEQFF.

The rearrangement uses TRBV6-4 and TRBJ2-7, with D possibly matching TRBD2 (5 bases). CDR1 is MRHNA and CDR2 is SNTAGT in the germline V gene. Trimming removed 3 bases from V and 6 bases from J, with 12 bases in between. The CDR3 is 13 residues long. The CDR3 region is CASSETGYGEQYF. The CDR3 DNA sequence: TGTGCCAGCAGTGAAACGGGGTACGGCGAGCAGTACTTC.

The chain carries TRBV29-1 and TRBJ2-3, with 7 bases fitting TRBD2. The CDR3 consists of 17 residues. V shed 6 bases and J 0 bases; nucleotides not matched to a gene: 15. Germline CDR1 and CDR2: SQVTM and ANQGSEA. This chain's CDR3 is CSVTGGEWDSSTDTQYF. CDR3 nucleotides: TGCAGCGTGACGGGGGGTGAATGGGATTCAAGCACAGATACGCAGTATTTT.

V usage is TRBV4-1 and J usage is TRBJ1-5; D gene ambiguous. The CDR3 spans 15 residues. V lost 5 bases to trimming and J lost 3 bases, with 14 bases between them. Germline lookup yields CDR1 MGHRA and CDR2 YSYEKL. As DNA, the CDR3 is TGCGCCAGCAGCTTTTATGTCCAAGTCAATCAGCCCCAGCATTTT. Protein product: CASSFYVQVNQPQHF.

The chain is built from TRBV5-4 and TRBJ2-7; TRBD1 or TRBD2 may be the D gene (5 bases each). Germline V gives CDR1 SGHNT, CDR2 YYREEE (reference sequence). V lost 0 bases to trimming and J lost 6 bases, with 7 bases between them. This CDR3 has 12 residues. The CDR3 is CASSLVGVEQYF. The CDR3 DNA reads as TGTGCCAGCAGCTTGGTGGGGGTCGAGCAGTACTTC.

The chain carries TRBV5-1 and TRBJ1-1, with 7 nucleotides matching TRBD1. The CDR3 covers 14 residues. Germline V lookup: CDR1 SGHRS, CDR2 YFSETQ. V gave up 4 bases and J gave up 5 bases; unmatched junction bases: 8. CDR3 region: CASSVQGRETEAFF. CDR3 in DNA: TGCGCCAGCAGCGTACAGGGGCGGGAAACTGAAGCTTTCTTT. Based on the CDR3 plus reference TRBV5-1 and TRBJ1-1, the full variable domain is KAGVTQTPRYLIKTRGQQVTLSCSPISGHRSVSWYQQTPGQGLQFLFEYFSETQRNKGNFPGRFSGRQFSNSRSEMNVSTLELGDSALYLCASSVQGRETEAFFGQGTRLTVV.

The chain couples TRBV12-5 to TRBJ2-3; perhaps TRBD1 as D (6 bases). V was cut by 7 bases and J by 3 bases, with 14 bases left in between. Germline V gene data show CDR1 as LGHNT and CDR2 as FRNRAP. The CDR3 loop spans 14 amino acids. In DNA, the CDR3 is TGTGCTAGTGCCTTGAGGGGGATTACAGATACGCAGTATTTT. Amino acid sequence: CASALRGITDTQYF.

This clone has only one observation. This chain uses TRBV10-2 with TRBJ2-7, with TRBD2 as a possible D gene (6 bases). Trimming pared 4 bases from V and 3 bases from J, leaving 10 bases between. Germline values: CDR1 WSHSY, CDR2 SAAADI. This CDR3 has 13 residues. The DNA for the CDR3 is TGCGCCAGCAGTGGGGCGGGAAACTACGAGCAGTACTTC. Amino acid sequence: CASSGAGNYEQYF.

The CDR3 region has the DNA TGCGCCAGCAGCCAAGTATATGGGTCGTGGGACAGCTACTACGAGCAGTACTTC. Its protein is CASSQVYGSWDSYYEQYF. This chain connects TRBV4-1 to TRBJ2-7; 7 bases fit TRBD1. The junction had 15 bases not matched to a gene; V was cut back by 1 base and J by 3 bases. This CDR3 region has 18 residues. In germline, CDR1 is MGHRA, CDR2 YSYEKL.

The genes are TRBV18 and TRBJ2-1; 9 bases are shared with TRBD2. The CDR3 totals 16 residues. Per germline, CDR1 KGHSH and CDR2 LQKENI. The junction had 11 bases not matched to a gene; V was cut back by 3 bases and J by 8 bases. The CDR3 region is CASSPVISGSTDEQFF. CDR3 nucleotide sequence: TGTGCCAGCTCACCGGTGATTAGCGGGAGCACCGATGAGCAGTTCTTC.

Here the CDR3 DNA reads TGCGCCAGCAGCCAAGTGGGGACGAACACTGAAGCTTTCTTT. It yields the protein CASSQVGTNTEAFF. The J gene is TRBJ1-1, the V gene TRBV4-1; TRBD1 is a possible D gene (5 bases). V dropped 1 base and J dropped 1 base, with 7 bases sitting between them. The CDR3 contains 14 residues. CDR1 and CDR2 (germline): MGHRA, YSYEKL.

The chain joins TRBV9 to TRBJ2-3; D remains unclear. Germline assignment: CDR1 SGDLS and CDR2 YYNGEE. This CDR3 is 15 amino acids long. The ends were cut back, 0 bases at V and 7 bases at J, with 15 bases in the middle. CDR3 DNA: TGTGCCAGCAGCGTAGGAGTCGGCTCTGGGTATACGCAGTATTTT. It specifies CASSVGVGSGYTQYF.

As for this clone: The same CDR3 can be traced to other DNA sequences in this sample. The chain carries TRBV19 and TRBJ2-3, with no clear D. The CDR3 consists of 12 residues. In germline, CDR1 is LNHDA, CDR2 SQIVND (reference sequence). The V gene lost 3 bases and the J gene lost 0 bases, with 1 base spanning the gap. The CDR3 loop reads CASSISTDTQYF. In nucleotides, the CDR3 is TGTGCCAGTAGTATTAGCACAGATACGCAGTATTTT.

This chain links TRBV7-2 with TRBJ1-1; weak D call: TRBD1 (5 bases). Per the germline V gene, CDR1 is SGHTA and CDR2 is FQGNSA. Trimming removed 4 bases at V and 7 bases at J, with 16 bases between. The CDR3 is made up of 14 amino acids. Here the CDR3 reads CASSSRRGNVEAFF. The CDR3 coding sequence is TGTGCCAGCAGCTCAAGACGGGGGAACGTTGAAGCTTTCTTT.

This chain connects TRBV11-2 to TRBJ2-7; 16 bases map to TRBD2. J lost 4 bases, V lost 5 bases, and 5 bases had no gene match. CDR3 length: 16 amino acids. In germline, CDR1 is SGHAT, CDR2 FQNNGV. CDR3 protein: CASSTTGLAGGYEQYF. The CDR3 bases are TGTGCCAGCAGCACCACGGGACTAGCGGGAGGGTACGAGCAGTACTTC.

The genes are TRBV27 and TRBJ2-3; D possibly corresponds to TRBD2 (5 bases). The CDR3 sequence is 11 residues long. V lost 5 bases to trimming and J lost 9 bases, with 9 bases between them. Germline loops: CDR1 MNHEY, CDR2 SMNVEV (reference sequence). The CDR3 bases are TGTGCCAGCAGTGGGAGCGGAACGCAGTATTTT. It yields the protein CASSGSGTQYF.